This record covers a single TCR beta chain. No antigen is known for it. These data come from a study of cytomegalovirus exposure and HLA in healthy donors. Study outcomes and limitations: Association of a missense DCLRE1C variant with TCR beta V- and J-gene trimming was reported in a later analysis.

Primers for the PCR totalled 60 Vbeta and 13 Jbeta. TCRdb's table, derived via immunoSEQ multiplex PCR, lists solely in-frame clones and lacks some. The sample has 100,000 to 150,000 clones, about 11% seen once. Germline V gene lookup returns CDR1 LNHDA and CDR2 SQIVND (reference sequence). The CDR3 has 15 residues. V shed 10 bases and J 5 bases; nucleotides not matched to a gene: 12. The sequenced material came from PBMCs. The gene calls are TRBV19 and TRBJ2-7, with TRBD1 matching 12 bases. The TCR comes from a woman aged 18-29 years in good health and CMV-seropositive. Written as DNA, the CDR3 is TGTGCCACTTACCGGGACAGGGGGCGCTTGGACGAGCAGTACTTC. Protein sequence: CATYRDRGRLDEQYF.